This T cell receptor (beta chain) was obtained from a study of shared clonotypes between healthy human individuals. Turning to this clone: Its antigen is not known.

In the sorted-subset replicate PCRs, 150 to 250 ng DNA, 25,000 to 30,000 T cell genomes, was used. Assay used: immunoSEQ multiplex PCR; TCRdb lists only in-frame clones, some missing. The sample has over a million clones; roughly 97% are singletons. The germline V gene has CDR1 LNHDA and CDR2 SQIVND (reference sequence). Trimming took off 3 bases at V and 3 bases at J, with 9 bases between the two ends. CDR3 size: 14 residues. Notes on the study in general: Richness estimates generally favored naive over memory subsets.

The receptor comes from a man aged 30-40 years in good health. Sequencing was performed on naive CD4+ T cells sorted from blood. Specified subset: CD45RA+ positively selected. This chain uses TRBV19 with TRBJ1-5; D unclear. The CDR3 DNA reads TGTGCCAGTAGTATTCTTCCCGACAATCAGCCCCAGCATTTT. Translating gives CASSILPDNQPQHF.